This T cell receptor (beta chain) was found in a study of identical twins. Overall study results and limits: The study found weaker excess twin sharing in beta out-of-frame sequences.

The CDR3 has 14 residues. Per germline, CDR1 LGHDT and CDR2 YNNKEL (reference sequence). The V end lost 0 bases, the J end lost 3 bases, and 6 bases lay between the germline ends. This clonotype has only a few counts. Its antigen remains unidentified. TCRdb reprocessed the 5' RACE reads with MiXCR, giving one entry per CDR3 protein. The repertoire holds some 240,000 distinct CDR3 sequences, around 8.3% seen once, with less than 4% in the top ten. These same records also appear under a second study, on yellow fever vaccine responses in identical twins.

The TCR was taken from a woman between 18 and 30 years old in good health. The chain links TRBV3-1 to TRBJ2-1; D not certain. The sequenced sample was CD8+ T cells sorted from blood. The CDR3 DNA follows: TGTGCCAGCAGCCAAGATTTGGGCTACAATGAGCAGTTCTTC. It codes for CASSQDLGYNEQFF.